One T cell receptor beta chain is described in this entry. Germline V CDR1 and CDR2: LNHDA, SQIVND (reference sequence). This CDR3 spans 13 amino acids. V shed 7 bases, J shed 1 base, and the junction held 1 base outside the gene matches. This sample stems from a study of blood T cell repertoires in COVID-19. Some clones are missing from TCRdb's copy, which holds only in-frame ones; the method was immunoSEQ multiplex PCR. The data contain over 200,000 clones, about four fifths of them seen just once; the ten biggest clones take up approximately 1.8%. This TCR was sampled from a man between 60 and 75 years old who had recovered from COVID-19. V is TRBV19 and J is TRBJ1-1; 9 nucleotides match TRBD1. The sample was PBMCs or T cells enriched from blood (not recorded which). CDR3 DNA: TGTGCCAGTACGGGACAGGGGAACACTGAAGCTTTCTTT. It is translated as CASTGQGNTEAFF.